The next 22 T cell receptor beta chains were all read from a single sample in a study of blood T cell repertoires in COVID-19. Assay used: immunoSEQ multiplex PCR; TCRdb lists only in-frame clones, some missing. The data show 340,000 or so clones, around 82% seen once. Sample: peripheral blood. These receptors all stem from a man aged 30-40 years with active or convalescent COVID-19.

This CDR3 reads CASSEGQEETQYF. The CDR3, as DNA: TGTGCCAGCAGTGAAGGTCAGGAAGAGACCCAGTACTTC. The rearrangement links TRBV2 to TRBJ2-5; D remains ambiguous. Germline V gene lookup returns CDR1 SNHLY and CDR2 FYNNEI. V was clipped by 1 base and J by 3 bases, with 6 bases between them. The CDR3 is made up of 13 amino acids.

In nucleotides, the CDR3 is TGTGCCAGCAGCCCAGGGGGGTCTGTAGAGCAGTACTTC. Its protein product is CASSPGGSVEQYF. The V gene is TRBV12-3 or TRBV12-4, the J gene TRBJ2-7, with a tentative D call TRBD1 (7 bases). Trimming shortened V by 6 bases and J by 7 bases, and 16 bases separated the two germline ends. The CDR3 consists of 13 residues.

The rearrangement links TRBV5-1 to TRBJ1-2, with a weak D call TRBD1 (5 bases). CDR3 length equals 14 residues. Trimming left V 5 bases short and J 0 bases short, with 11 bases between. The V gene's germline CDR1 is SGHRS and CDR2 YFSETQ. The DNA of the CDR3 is TGCGCCAGCAGTTTGACAGAATCTAACTATGGCTACACCTTC. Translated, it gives CASSLTESNYGYTF.

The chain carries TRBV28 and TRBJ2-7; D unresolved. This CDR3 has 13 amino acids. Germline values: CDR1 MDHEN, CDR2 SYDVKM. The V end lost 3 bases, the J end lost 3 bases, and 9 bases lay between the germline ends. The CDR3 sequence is CASSFNRNYEQYF. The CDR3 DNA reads TGTGCCAGCAGTTTTAACAGAAACTACGAGCAGTACTTC.

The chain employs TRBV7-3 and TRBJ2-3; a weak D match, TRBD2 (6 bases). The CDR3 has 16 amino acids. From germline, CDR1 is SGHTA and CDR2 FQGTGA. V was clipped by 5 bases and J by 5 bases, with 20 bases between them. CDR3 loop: CASSLGTHSYIDTQYF. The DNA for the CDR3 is TGTGCCAGCAGCCTCGGGACTCACAGTTATATAGATACGCAGTATTTT.

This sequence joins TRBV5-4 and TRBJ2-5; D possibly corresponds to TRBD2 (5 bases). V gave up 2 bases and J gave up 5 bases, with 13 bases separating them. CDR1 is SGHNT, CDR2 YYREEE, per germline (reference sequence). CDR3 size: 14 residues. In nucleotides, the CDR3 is TGTGCCAGCAGCTTAGGCGGACTCGGGGAGACCCAGTACTTC. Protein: CASSLGGLGETQYF.

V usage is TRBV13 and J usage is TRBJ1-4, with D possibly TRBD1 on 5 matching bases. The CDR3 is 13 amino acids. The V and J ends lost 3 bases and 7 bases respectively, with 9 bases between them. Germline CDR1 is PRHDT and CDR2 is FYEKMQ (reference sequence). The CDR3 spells CASSFPDSEKLFF. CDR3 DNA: TGTGCCAGCAGCTTCCCTGACAGTGAAAAACTGTTTTTT.

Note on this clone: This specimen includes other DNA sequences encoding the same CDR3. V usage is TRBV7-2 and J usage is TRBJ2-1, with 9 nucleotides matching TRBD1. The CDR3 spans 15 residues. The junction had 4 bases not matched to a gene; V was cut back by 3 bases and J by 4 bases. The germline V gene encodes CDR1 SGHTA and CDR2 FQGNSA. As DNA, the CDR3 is TGTGCCAGCAGCTTTTCCGGGACAGGGTACAATGAGCAGTTCTTC. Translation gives CASSFSGTGYNEQFF.

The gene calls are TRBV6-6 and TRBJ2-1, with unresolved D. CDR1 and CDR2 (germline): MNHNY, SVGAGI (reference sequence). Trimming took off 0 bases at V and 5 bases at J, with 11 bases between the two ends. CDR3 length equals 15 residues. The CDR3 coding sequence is TGTGCCAGCAGTTACTCCTCGGGTGGCCACAATGAGCAGTTCTTC. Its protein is CASSYSSGGHNEQFF.

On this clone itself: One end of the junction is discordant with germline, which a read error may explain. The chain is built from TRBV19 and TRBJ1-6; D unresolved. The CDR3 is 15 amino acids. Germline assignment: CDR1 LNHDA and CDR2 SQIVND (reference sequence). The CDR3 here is CASSRAFSSNSPLHF. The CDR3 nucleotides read TGTGCCAGTAGTAGGGCCTTCTCCTCTAATTCACCCCTCCACTTT.

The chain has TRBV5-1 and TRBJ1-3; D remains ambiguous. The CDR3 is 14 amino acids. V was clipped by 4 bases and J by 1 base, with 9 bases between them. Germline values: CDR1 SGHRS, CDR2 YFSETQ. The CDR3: CASSPSGSGNTIYF. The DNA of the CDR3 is TGCGCCAGCAGCCCCAGCGGGTCTGGAAACACCATATATTTT.

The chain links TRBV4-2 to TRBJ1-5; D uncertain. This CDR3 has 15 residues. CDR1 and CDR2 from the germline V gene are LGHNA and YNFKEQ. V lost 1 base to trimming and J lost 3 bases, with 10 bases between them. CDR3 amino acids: CASSQVRDLNQPQHF. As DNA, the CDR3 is TGTGCCAGCAGCCAAGTTCGGGATCTCAATCAGCCCCAGCATTTT.

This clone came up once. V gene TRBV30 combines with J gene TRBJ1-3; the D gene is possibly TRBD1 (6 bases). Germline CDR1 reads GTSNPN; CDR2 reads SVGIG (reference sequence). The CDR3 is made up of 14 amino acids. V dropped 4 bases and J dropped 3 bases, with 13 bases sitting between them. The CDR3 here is CAWKGGNLGNTIYF. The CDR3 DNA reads TGTGCCTGGAAGGGGGGGAACCTTGGAAACACCATATATTTT.

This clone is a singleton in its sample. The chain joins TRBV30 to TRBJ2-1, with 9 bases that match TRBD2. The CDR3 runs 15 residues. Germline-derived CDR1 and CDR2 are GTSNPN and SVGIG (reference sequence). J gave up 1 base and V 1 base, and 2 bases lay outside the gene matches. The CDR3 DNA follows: TGTGCCTGGAGTGGCGGGGGGGCGTCCTACAATGAGCAGTTCTTC. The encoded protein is CAWSGGGASYNEQFF.

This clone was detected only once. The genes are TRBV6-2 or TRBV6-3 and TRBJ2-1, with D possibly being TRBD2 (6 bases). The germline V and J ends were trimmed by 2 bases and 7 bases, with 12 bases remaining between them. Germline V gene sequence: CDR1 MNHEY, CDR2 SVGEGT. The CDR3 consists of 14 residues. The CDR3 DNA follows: TGTGCCAGCAGTTACAAACTAGCCGGGAATGAGCAGTTCTTC. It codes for CASSYKLAGNEQFF.

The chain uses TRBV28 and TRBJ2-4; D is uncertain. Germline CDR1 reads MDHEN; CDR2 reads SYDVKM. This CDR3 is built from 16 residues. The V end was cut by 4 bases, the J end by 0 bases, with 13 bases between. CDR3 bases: TGTGCCAGCAGTTACCCCAGTCTCCTAGCCAAAAACATTCAGTACTTC. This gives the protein CASSYPSLLAKNIQYF.

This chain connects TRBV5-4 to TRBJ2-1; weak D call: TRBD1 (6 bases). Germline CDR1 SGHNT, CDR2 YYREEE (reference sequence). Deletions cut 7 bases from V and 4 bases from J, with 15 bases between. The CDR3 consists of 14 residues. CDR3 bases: TGTGCCAGCCGAACCCGGACAGATTACAATGAGCAGTTCTTC. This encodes CASRTRTDYNEQFF.

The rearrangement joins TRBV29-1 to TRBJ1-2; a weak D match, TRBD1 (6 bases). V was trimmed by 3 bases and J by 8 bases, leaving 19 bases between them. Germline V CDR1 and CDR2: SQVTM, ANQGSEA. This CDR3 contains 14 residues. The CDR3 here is CSVDPRDNQGGYTF. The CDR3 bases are TGCAGCGTTGACCCCCGGGACAATCAGGGCGGCTACACCTTC.

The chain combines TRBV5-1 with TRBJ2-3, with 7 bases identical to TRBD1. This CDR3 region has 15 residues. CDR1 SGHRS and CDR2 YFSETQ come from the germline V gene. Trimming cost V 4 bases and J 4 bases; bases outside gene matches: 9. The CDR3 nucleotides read TGCGCCAGCAGCCTACAGGGGAATGGGGCAGATACGCAGTATTTT. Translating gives CASSLQGNGADTQYF.

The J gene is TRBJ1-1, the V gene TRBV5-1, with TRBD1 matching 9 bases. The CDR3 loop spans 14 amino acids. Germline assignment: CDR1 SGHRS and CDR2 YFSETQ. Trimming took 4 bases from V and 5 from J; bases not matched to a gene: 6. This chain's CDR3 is CASSLQGARTEAFF. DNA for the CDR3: TGCGCCAGCAGCCTACAGGGGGCGCGGACTGAAGCTTTCTTT.

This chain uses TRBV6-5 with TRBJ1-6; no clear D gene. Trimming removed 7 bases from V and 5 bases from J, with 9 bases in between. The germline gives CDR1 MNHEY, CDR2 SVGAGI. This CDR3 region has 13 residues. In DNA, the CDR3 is TGTGCCAGCACGCAGACTCATAATTCACCCCTCCACTTT. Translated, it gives CASTQTHNSPLHF.

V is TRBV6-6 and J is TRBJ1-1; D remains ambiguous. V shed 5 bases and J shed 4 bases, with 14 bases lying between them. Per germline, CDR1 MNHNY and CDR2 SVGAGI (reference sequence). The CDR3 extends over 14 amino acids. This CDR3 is CASSGGDRGTEAFF. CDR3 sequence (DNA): TGTGCCAGCAGTGGTGGCGACCGAGGCACTGAAGCTTTCTTT.